What follows are 14 T cell receptor beta chains derived from one specimen sequenced in a study of Graves' ophthalmopathy and Graves' hyperthyroidism. Using RNA transcripts, the TCR beta CDR3 regions were amplified. Second-round multiplex PCR came after a first-round RT-PCR that employed HTBI primers. TCRdb itself ran the multiplex PCR reads through MiXCR, one entry per CDR3 protein. Here the sample spans roughly 700,000 distinct CDR3 sequences, about 44% being singletons. The sequenced sample consisted of peripheral blood. The receptors were gathered from an adult man with Graves' ophthalmopathy.

The chain carries TRBV2 and TRBJ1-5; D perhaps matches TRBD1 (5 bases). The CDR3 extends over 17 amino acids. Trimming left V 0 bases short and J 5 bases short, with 17 bases between. From germline, CDR1 is SNHLY and CDR2 FYNNEI. CDR3 loop: CASSEALNRGKDQPQHF. DNA of the CDR3: TGTGCCAGCAGTGAAGCTCTTAATCGGGGGAAGGATCAGCCCCAGCATTTT.

The chain uses TRBV20-1 and TRBJ2-7, with 7 bases aligning to TRBD1. The V segment lost 5 bases and the J segment 4 bases; nucleotides outside the gene matches: 11. This CDR3 spans 14 amino acids. CDR1 and CDR2 from the germline V gene are DFQATT and SNEGSKA (reference sequence). CDR3 amino acids: CSAGGTTGLYEQYF. Written as DNA, the CDR3 is TGCAGTGCTGGAGGAACGACAGGGTTATACGAGCAGTACTTC.

Regarding this clonotype: No conserved phenylalanine or tryptophan is present at the end of the CDR3, so a read error is the likely explanation. Because the CDR3's place on the DNA is in doubt, the DNA is left out and the CDR3 is given as listed by TCRdb. The chain carries TRBV24-1 and TRBJ1-5; TRBD1 reflects the table's D call only, with no check against the DNA. With termini counted, the CDR3 has 15 amino acids. The germline V gene has CDR1 KGHDR and CDR2 SFDVKD. The CDR3 region is CASSYTGTSNQPRHS.

This clonotype was detected many times. The rearrangement uses TRBV20-1 and TRBJ1-6, with TRBD1 matching over 7 bases. Germline assignment: CDR1 DFQATT and CDR2 SNEGSKA (reference sequence). V dropped 6 bases and J dropped 6; count of bases not matched to a gene: 5. This CDR3 spans 13 amino acids. DNA of the CDR3: TGCAGTGCAAGACAGGGAGCTAATTCACCCCTCCACTTT. It translates to CSARQGANSPLHF.

Of note for this clonotype: A read error may produce the germline difference seen at one junction end. This chain joins TRBV7-8 and TRBJ2-7; 7 nucleotides align to TRBD2. The CDR3 is 14 residues long. CDR1 is SGHVS and CDR2 is FQNEAQ in the germline V gene. CDR3 nucleotide sequence: TGCGCCAGCAGCATACTTCGCGGGAGTTACGAGCAGTACTTC. Protein product: CASSILRGSYEQYF. The full variable domain, in which reference TRBV7-8 and TRBJ2-7 provide the parts outside the CDR3, is GAGVSQSPRYKVAKRGQDVALRCDPISGHVSLFWYQQALGQGPEFLTYFQNEAQLDKSGLPSDRFFAERPEGSVSTLKIQRTQQEDSAVYLCASSILRGSYEQYFGPGTRLTVT.

This clonotype was seen more than once but under ten times. CDR3 nucleotides: TGTGCCAGCAGCTTAAGACGCGGGGGGTACGAGCATTTT. It translates to CASSLRRGGYEHF. The chain links TRBV7-6 to TRBJ1-5; a weak D match, TRBD1 (5 bases). CDR3 length equals 13 residues. In germline, CDR1 is SGHVS, CDR2 FNYEAQ. Trimming cost V 2 bases and J 14 bases, with 16 bases left between them.

This clonotype was observed many times. This rearrangement joins TRBV20-1 to TRBJ1-2; TRBD1 is a possible D gene (5 bases). CDR1 and CDR2 from the germline V gene are DFQATT and SNEGSKA (reference sequence). Between the trimmed V and J ends, which lost 3 bases and 6 bases, there was a span of 8 bases. This CDR3 has 11 residues. CDR3 in DNA: TGCAGTGCTAGCCCGACAGATGGCTACACCTTC. Amino acids: CSASPTDGYTF.

The chain is built from TRBV25-1 and TRBJ1-4, with 7 bases that match TRBD1. Trimming cost V 4 bases and J 7 bases; bases outside gene matches: 9. CDR1 MGHDK and CDR2 SYGVNS come from the germline V gene. This CDR3 is 15 amino acids long. CDR3 in DNA: TGTGCCAGCAGTGCGGGGGAGGGGGCAGTTGAAAAACTGTTTTTT. The encoded protein is CASSAGEGAVEKLFF.

Written as DNA, the CDR3 is TGTGCCAGCAGCTTAGCCGGGGGCGCGCAGACCCAGTACTTC. This translates into CASSLAGGAQTQYF. The chain carries TRBV7-7 and TRBJ2-5; D is perhaps TRBD1 or TRBD2 (6 bases each). Germline V gene lookup returns CDR1 SSHAT and CDR2 FNYEAQ (reference sequence). The V gene lost 0 bases and the J gene lost 6 bases, with 11 bases spanning the gap. The CDR3 contains 14 residues.

Comments on this clonotype: A much bigger clone sits one base away, suggesting this may be a read error. The gene calls are TRBV7-6 and TRBJ1-3; D call uncertain. Trimming removed 1 base at V and 4 bases at J, with 14 bases between. Looked up from germline, CDR1 is SGHVS and CDR2 is FNYEAQ. The CDR3 runs 16 residues. CDR3 residues: CASSLDDKDEGNTIYF. DNA for the CDR3: TGTGCCAGCAGCTTAGACGACAAGGACGAGGGAAACACCATATATTTT. Supplemented by reference TRBV7-6 and TRBJ1-3, the full variable domain reads GAGVSQSPRYKVTKRGQDVALRCDPISGHVSLYWYRQALGQGPEFLTYFNYEAQQDKSGLPNDRFSAERPEGSISTLTIQRTEQRDSAMYRCASSLDDKDEGNTIYFGEGSWLTVV.

The chain employs TRBV6-5 and TRBJ1-1; weak D call: TRBD1 (5 bases). V lost 5 bases, J lost 6 bases, and 16 bases lay in between. The CDR3 extends over 14 amino acids. The germline gives CDR1 MNHEY, CDR2 SVGAGI. This CDR3 reads CASSENGGYSEAFF. The CDR3 DNA is TGTGCCAGCAGTGAGAATGGGGGTTACTCTGAAGCTTTCTTT.

With regard to this clonotype: Possible read error: a much larger clone is one base away. The V and J genes are TRBV20-1 and TRBJ1-2, with TRBD1 matching over 7 bases. This CDR3 contains 11 residues. The germline V gene encodes CDR1 DFQATT and CDR2 SNEGSKA (reference sequence). CDR3 in amino acids: CSAGDSYGCTF. CDR3 in DNA: TGCAGTGCTGGGGACAGCTATGGCTGCACCTTC.

The sample holds a few counts of this clonotype. DNA of the CDR3: TGTGCCAGCAGCTTAGGCCCCAGGGGTAGCTCCTACGAGCAGTACTTC. Protein sequence: CASSLGPRGSSYEQYF. The rearrangement joins TRBV7-2 to TRBJ2-7; maybe TRBD1 (6 bases). Germline V gives CDR1 SGHTA, CDR2 FQGNSA. Trimming pared 1 base from V and 0 bases from J, leaving 13 bases between. CDR3 size: 16 residues.

The genes are TRBV5-1 and TRBJ1-5; D ambiguous. The CDR3 runs to 12 residues. V lost 8 bases and J 11 bases, leaving 17 bases between the germline ends. Germline V CDR1 and CDR2: SGHRS, YFSETQ. The CDR3 region has the DNA TGCGCCAGTAGCGGGAGGCCCTCAGCCCAGCATTTT. It is translated as CASSGRPSAQHF.